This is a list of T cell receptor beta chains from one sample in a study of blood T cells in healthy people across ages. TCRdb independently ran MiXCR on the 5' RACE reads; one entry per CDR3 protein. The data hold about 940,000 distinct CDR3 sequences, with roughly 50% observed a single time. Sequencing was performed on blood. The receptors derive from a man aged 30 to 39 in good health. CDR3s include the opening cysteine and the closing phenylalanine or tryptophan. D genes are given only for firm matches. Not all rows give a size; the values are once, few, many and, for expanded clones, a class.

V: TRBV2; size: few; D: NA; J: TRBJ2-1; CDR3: CASTKMGGNEQFF; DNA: TGTGCCAGCACCAAAATGGGAGGCAATGAGCAGTTCTTC
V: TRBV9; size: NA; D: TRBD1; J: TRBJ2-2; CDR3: CASSVEAGGTGELFF; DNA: TGTGCCAGCAGCGTAGAGGCAGGGGGCACCGGGGAGCTGTTTTTT
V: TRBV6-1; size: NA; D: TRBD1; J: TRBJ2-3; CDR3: CASSRGQGAYNTQYF; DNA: TGTGCCAGCAGCCGTGGACAGGGGGCGTACAATACGCAGTATTTT
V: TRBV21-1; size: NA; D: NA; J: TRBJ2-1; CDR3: CASSKGAACREYNEQFF; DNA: TGTGCCAGCAGCAAAGGCGCAGCCTGCCGTGAGTACAATGAGCAGTTCTTC
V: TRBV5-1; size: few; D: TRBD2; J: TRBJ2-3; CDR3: CASSSDSGGGDTQYF; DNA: TGCGCCAGCAGCTCCGATAGCGGGGGAGGGGATACGCAGTATTTT
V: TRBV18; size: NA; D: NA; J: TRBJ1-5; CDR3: CASSPTSNGGSNQPQHF; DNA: TGTGCCAGCTCACCAACGTCAAACGGAGGGAGCAATCAGCCCCAGCATTTT
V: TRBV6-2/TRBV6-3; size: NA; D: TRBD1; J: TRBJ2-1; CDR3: CASRSPGQSSYNEQFF; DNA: TGTGCCAGCAGATCCCCGGGACAGAGCTCCTACAATGAGCAGTTCTTC
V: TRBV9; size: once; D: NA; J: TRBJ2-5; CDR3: CAIIPVEGLDQETQYF; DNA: TGTGCCATCATACCCGTGGAGGGGTTGGACCAAGAGACCCAGTACTTC
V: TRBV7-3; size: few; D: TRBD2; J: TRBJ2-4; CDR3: CASSRSGGGSKNIQYF; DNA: TGTGCCAGCAGCAGAAGCGGGGGAGGCTCAAAAAACATTCAGTACTTC
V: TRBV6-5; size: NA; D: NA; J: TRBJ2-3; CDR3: CASSYPRQSTDTQYF; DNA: TGTGCCAGCAGTTACCCCCGGCAGAGCACAGATACGCAGTATTTT
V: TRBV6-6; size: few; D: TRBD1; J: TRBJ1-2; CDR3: CASTTGTGPYGYTF; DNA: TGTGCCAGCACCACCGGGACAGGGCCCTATGGCTACACCTTC
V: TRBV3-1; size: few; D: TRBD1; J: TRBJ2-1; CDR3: CASSQRGAGGNEQFF; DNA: TGTGCCAGCAGCCAAAGGGGAGCAGGGGGCAATGAGCAGTTCTTC
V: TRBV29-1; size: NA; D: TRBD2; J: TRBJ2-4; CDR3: CSGLTPGLENIQYF; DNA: TGCAGCGGGTTGACGCCGGGACTAGAAAACATTCAGTACTTC
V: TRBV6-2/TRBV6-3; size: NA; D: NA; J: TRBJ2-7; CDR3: CASSSIGGSSYEQYF; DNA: TGTGCCAGCAGTTCGATCGGGGGTTCCTCCTACGAGCAGTACTTC
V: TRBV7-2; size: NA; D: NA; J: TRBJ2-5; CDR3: CASNYPGVREQYF; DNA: TGTGCCAGCAACTATCCAGGGGTTAGGGAGCAGTACTTC
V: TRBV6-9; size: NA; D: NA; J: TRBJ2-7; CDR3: CASTRGLCSYNEQYF; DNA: TGTGCCAGCACCCGAGGGCTTTGCTCCTACAATGAGCAGTACTTC
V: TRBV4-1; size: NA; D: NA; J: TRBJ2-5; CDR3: CASSQDRGRTQETQYF; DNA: TGCGCCAGCAGCCAAGATCGTGGACGGACGCAAGAGACCCAGTACTTC
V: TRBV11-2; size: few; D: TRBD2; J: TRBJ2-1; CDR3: CASSPLAGGLISNEQFF; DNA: TGTGCCAGCAGCCCTCTAGCGGGAGGGCTTATTTCGAATGAGCAGTTCTTC
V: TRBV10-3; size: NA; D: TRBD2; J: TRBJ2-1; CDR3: CAISESATSSNEQFF; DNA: TGTGCCATCAGTGAGTCCGCGACTAGCAGCAATGAGCAGTTCTTC
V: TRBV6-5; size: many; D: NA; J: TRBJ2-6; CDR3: CASSYSSSGANVLTF; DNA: TGTGCCAGCAGTTACTCTAGCTCTGGGGCCAACGTCCTGACTTTC
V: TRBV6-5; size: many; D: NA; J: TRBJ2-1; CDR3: CASSYSGGRMYEQFF; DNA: TGTGCCAGCAGTTACTCCGGAGGGCGCATGTATGAGCAGTTCTTC
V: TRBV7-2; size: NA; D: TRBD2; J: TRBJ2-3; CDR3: CASSGGAEDTQYF; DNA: TGTGCCAGCTCCGGGGGGGCAGAAGATACGCAGTATTTT
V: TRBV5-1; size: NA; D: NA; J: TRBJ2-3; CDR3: CASSLMGRSTDTQYF; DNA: TGCGCCAGCAGCTTGATGGGGAGAAGCACAGATACGCAGTATTTT
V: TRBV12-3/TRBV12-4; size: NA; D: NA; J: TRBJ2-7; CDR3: CASSSGTFSYEQYF; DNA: TGTGCCAGCAGTTCCGGGACTTTCTCCTACGAGCAGTACTTC
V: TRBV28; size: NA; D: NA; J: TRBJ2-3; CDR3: CASSYQDSWGDTQYF; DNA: TGTGCCAGCAGTTACCAGGACAGTTGGGGAGATACGCAGTATTTT
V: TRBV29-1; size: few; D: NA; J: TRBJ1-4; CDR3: CSVVGTEGNEKLFF; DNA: TGCAGCGTTGTAGGGACCGAGGGGAATGAAAAACTGTTTTTT
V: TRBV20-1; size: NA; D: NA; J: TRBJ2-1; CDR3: CSAPTSYNEQFF; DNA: TGCAGTGCTCCGACCTCCTACAATGAGCAGTTCTTC
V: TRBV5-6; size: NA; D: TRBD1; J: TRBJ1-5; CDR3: CASSFAGQGHQPQHF; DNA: TGTGCCAGCAGCTTCGCGGGACAGGGGCATCAGCCCCAGCATTTT
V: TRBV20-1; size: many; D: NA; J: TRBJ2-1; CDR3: CSASHYSYNEQFF; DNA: TGCAGTGCTAGTCATTACAGCTACAATGAGCAGTTCTTC
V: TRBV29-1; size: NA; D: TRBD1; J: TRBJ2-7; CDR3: CSGSGTGDYEQYF; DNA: TGCAGCGGCTCCGGGACAGGGGACTACGAGCAGTACTTC
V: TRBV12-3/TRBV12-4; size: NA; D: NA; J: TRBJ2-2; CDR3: CASIFTDRPTGELFF; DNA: TGTGCCAGCATTTTTACCGACAGGCCCACCGGGGAGCTGTTTTTT
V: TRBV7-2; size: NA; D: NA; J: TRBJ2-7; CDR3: CASSPDNTYEQYF; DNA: TGTGCCAGCAGCCCTGACAATACCTACGAGCAGTACTTC
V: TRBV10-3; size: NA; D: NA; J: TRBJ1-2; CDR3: CAISESEDYGYTF; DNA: TGTGCCATCAGTGAGTCGGAGGACTATGGCTACACCTTC
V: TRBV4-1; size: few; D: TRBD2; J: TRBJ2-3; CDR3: CASSQLGGTTDTQYF; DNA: TGCGCCAGCAGCCAACTCGGGGGGACGACAGATACGCAGTATTTT
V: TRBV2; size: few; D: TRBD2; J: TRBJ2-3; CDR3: CASIERGVSDTQYF; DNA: TGTGCCAGCATAGAGCGGGGGGTTTCAGATACGCAGTATTTT
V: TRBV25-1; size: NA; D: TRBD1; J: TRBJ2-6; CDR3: CASSEGGTGIFGANVLTF; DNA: TGTGCCAGCAGTGAAGGGGGGACAGGGATTTTTGGGGCCAACGTCCTGACTTTC
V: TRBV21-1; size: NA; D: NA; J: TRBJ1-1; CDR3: CASRDPQQGTEAFF; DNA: TGTGCCAGCAGGGATCCCCAACAGGGTACTGAAGCTTTCTTT
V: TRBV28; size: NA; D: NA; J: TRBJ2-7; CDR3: CASSLLEAGYYEQYF; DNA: TGTGCCAGCAGTTTACTCGAGGCAGGATACTACGAGCAGTACTTC
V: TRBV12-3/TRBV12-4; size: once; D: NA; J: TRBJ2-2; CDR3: CASSPHRANTGELFF; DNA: TGTGCCAGCAGTCCCCACAGGGCGAACACCGGGGAGCTGTTTTTT
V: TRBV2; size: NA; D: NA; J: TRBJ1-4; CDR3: CASSEGRGIELFF; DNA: TGTGCCAGCAGTGAAGGGAGGGGAATCGAACTGTTTTTT
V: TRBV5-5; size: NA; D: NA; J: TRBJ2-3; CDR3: CASSPTVPDTQYF; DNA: TGTGCCAGCAGCCCAACGGTTCCAGATACGCAGTATTTT
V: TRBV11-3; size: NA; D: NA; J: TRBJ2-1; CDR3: CASSRSRTEQFF; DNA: TGTGCCAGCAGCAGGTCCCGGACAGAGCAGTTCTTC
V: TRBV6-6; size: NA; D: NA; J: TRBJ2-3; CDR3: CASIGAADTQYF; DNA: TGTGCCAGCATAGGGGCGGCAGATACGCAGTATTTT
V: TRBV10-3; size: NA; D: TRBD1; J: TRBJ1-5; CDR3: CAIGPTGDNQPQHF; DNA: TGTGCCATCGGACCCACAGGGGACAATCAGCCCCAGCATTTT
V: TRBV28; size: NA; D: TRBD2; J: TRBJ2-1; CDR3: CASTPGLAGGNEQFF; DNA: TGTGCCAGCACCCCGGGACTAGCGGGAGGAAATGAGCAGTTCTTT
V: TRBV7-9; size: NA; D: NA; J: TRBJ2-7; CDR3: CASSLGSTYNEQYF; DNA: TGTGCCAGCAGCTTAGGGTCCACCTACAATGAGCAGTACTTC
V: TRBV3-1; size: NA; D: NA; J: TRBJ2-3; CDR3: CASSQAGHTDTQYF; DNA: TGTGCCAGCAGCCAAGCGGGGCACACAGATACGCAGTATTTT
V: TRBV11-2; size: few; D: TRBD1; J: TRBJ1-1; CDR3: CASSLLGQGASTEAFF; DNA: TGTGCCAGCAGCTTACTGGGACAGGGGGCAAGCACTGAAGCTTTCTTT
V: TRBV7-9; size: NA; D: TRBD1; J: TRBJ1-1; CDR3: CASSVTGTGEEAFF; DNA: TGTGCCAGCAGCGTAACCGGGACAGGGGAAGAAGCTTTCTTT
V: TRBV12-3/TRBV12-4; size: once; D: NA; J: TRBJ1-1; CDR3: CASSLMGEAFF; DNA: TGTGCCAGCAGTTTAATGGGGGAAGCTTTCTTT
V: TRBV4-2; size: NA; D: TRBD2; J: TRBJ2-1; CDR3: CASSQDQGGGMNEQFF; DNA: TGTGCCAGCAGCCAAGATCAGGGCGGGGGGATGAATGAGCAGTTCTTC
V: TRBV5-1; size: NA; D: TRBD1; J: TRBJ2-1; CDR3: CASSLLPQGDNEQFF; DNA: TGCGCCAGCAGCTTATTGCCTCAGGGGGACAATGAGCAGTTCTTC
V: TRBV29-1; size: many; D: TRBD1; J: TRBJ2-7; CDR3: CSAADRSSYEQYF; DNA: TGCAGCGCTGCGGACAGGAGCTCCTACGAGCAGTACTTC
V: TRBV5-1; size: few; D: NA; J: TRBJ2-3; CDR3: CASSFTGVSTDTQYF; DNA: TGCGCCAGCAGCTTCACAGGCGTTAGCACAGATACGCAGTATTTT
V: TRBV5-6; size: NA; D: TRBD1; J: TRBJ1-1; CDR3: CTSSVGQANTEAFF; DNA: TGTACCAGCAGCGTCGGACAGGCGAACACTGAAGCTTTCTTT
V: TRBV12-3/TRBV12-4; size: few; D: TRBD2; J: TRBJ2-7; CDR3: CASSLGGLATSYEQYF; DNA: TGTGCCAGCAGTTTAGGGGGACTAGCGACTTCCTACGAGCAGTACTTC
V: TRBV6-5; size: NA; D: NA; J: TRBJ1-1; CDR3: CASSITDTVNTEAFF; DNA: TGTGCCAGCAGCATTACTGACACGGTGAACACTGAAGCTTTCTTT
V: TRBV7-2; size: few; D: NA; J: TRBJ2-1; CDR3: CASSLNFRNEQFF; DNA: TGTGCCAGCAGCTTGAACTTTCGCAATGAGCAGTTCTTC